The 8 T cell receptor beta chains below were found in one sample sequenced in a study of low-dose radiotherapy and immunotherapy resistance in tumors. Time point noted: before trial treatment. cDNA synthesis used a TRAV/TRBV-specific primer set for both chains. PCR amplification of the TCRs was performed with Phusion for 20 PCR cycles, and it relied on a constant-region primer together with a V-primer adapter. TCRdb recomputed calls from the reads with MiXCR, one row per CDR3 protein. Of under 70,000 distinct CDR3 sequences listed, under 30% are singletons. This sample comprised PBMCs, obtained before treatment. The receptors here all came from a male donor with prostate cancer.

In this sample, this clonotype turned up many times. The chain recombines TRBV5-1 with TRBJ2-7; D gene ambiguous. CDR1 and CDR2 from the germline V gene are SGHRS and YFSETQ. The CDR3 spans 14 residues. V dropped 0 bases and J dropped 0 bases, with 7 bases sitting between them. The CDR3 protein is CASSLGGTSYEQYF. The DNA of the CDR3 is TGCGCCAGCAGCTTGGGCGGCACCTCCTACGAGCAGTACTTC.

This clonotype was seen ten or more times. The V call is TRBV7-9, the J call TRBJ2-5, with 8 bases lining up with TRBD1. CDR1 SEHNR and CDR2 FQNEAQ come from the germline V gene (reference sequence). This CDR3 contains 14 residues. With 4 bases clipped from V and 5 bases from J, the junction kept 6 bases outside the gene matches. CDR3 amino acids: CASSSTGVRETQYF. The CDR3 DNA is TGTGCCAGCAGCTCGACAGGGGTTCGGGAGACCCAGTACTTC.

This clonotype was seen ten or more times. V is TRBV28 and J is TRBJ2-3, with 13 nucleotides matching TRBD2. The length of the CDR3 is 15 residues. After removal of 6 bases from V and 5 bases from J, the junction contained 5 bases not matched to a gene. Germline V gene data show CDR1 as MDHEN and CDR2 as SYDVKM. The CDR3 DNA reads TGTGCCAGCAGAAGGACTAGCGGGAGATTAGATACGCAGTATTTT. This codes for CASRRTSGRLDTQYF. Complete variable domain (other parts from reference TRBV28 and TRBJ2-3): DVKVTQSSRYLVKRTGEKVFLECVQDMDHENMFWYRQDPGLGLRLIYFSYDVKMKEKGDIPEGYSVSREKKERFSLILESASTNQTSMYLCASRRTSGRLDTQYFGPGTRLTVL.

This chain uses TRBV2 with TRBJ2-7; no definite D call. The CDR3 spans 12 residues. Deletions cut 6 bases from V and 7 bases from J, with 13 bases between. Germline V gives CDR1 SNHLY, CDR2 FYNNEI. CDR3 protein: CASSTQSIEQYF. CDR3 nucleotides: TGTGCCAGCAGCACCCAAAGTATAGAGCAGTACTTC.

This clonotype was counted many times. The V call is TRBV18, the J call TRBJ1-6, with unresolved D. This CDR3 spans 17 amino acids. Per germline, CDR1 KGHSH and CDR2 LQKENI. V was shortened by 3 bases and J by 7 bases, with 19 bases between the two germline ends. CDR3 amino acids: CASSPATRAANNSPLHF. The DNA of the CDR3 is TGTGCCAGCTCACCTGCGACACGTGCCGCGAACAATTCACCCCTCCACTTT.

This clonotype was found many times. This sequence joins TRBV19 and TRBJ1-5; D gene ambiguous. V was clipped by 7 bases and J by 0 bases, with 10 bases between them. CDR1 is LNHDA, CDR2 SQIVND, per germline (reference sequence). CDR3 length: 14 residues. CDR3 DNA: TGTGCCAGTACCATAAACTATAGCAATCAGCCCCAGCATTTT. Translated, it gives CASTINYSNQPQHF.

This clonotype has a count of ten or more. V gene TRBV20-1 combines with J gene TRBJ1-3; tentative D call: TRBD1 (6 bases). The germline CDR1 and CDR2 sequences are DFQATT and SNEGSKA (reference sequence). The CDR3 contains 15 residues. Trimming took off 3 bases at V and 1 base at J, with 13 bases between the two ends. CDR3 sequence reads: CSASGFTGSGNTIYF. CDR3 coding DNA: TGCAGTGCTAGTGGCTTCACAGGGTCTGGAAACACCATATATTTT.

The chain has TRBV2 and TRBJ2-3; D tentatively reads TRBD1 or TRBD2 (7 bases each). The CDR3 extends over 15 amino acids. CDR1 SNHLY and CDR2 FYNNEI come from the germline V gene. Trimming removed 6 bases from V and 7 bases from J, with 20 bases in between. The CDR3 DNA reads as TGTGCCAGCAGCGAACAGGGGAGGGAGAAGTATACGCAGTATTTT. Translation: CASSEQGREKYTQYF.